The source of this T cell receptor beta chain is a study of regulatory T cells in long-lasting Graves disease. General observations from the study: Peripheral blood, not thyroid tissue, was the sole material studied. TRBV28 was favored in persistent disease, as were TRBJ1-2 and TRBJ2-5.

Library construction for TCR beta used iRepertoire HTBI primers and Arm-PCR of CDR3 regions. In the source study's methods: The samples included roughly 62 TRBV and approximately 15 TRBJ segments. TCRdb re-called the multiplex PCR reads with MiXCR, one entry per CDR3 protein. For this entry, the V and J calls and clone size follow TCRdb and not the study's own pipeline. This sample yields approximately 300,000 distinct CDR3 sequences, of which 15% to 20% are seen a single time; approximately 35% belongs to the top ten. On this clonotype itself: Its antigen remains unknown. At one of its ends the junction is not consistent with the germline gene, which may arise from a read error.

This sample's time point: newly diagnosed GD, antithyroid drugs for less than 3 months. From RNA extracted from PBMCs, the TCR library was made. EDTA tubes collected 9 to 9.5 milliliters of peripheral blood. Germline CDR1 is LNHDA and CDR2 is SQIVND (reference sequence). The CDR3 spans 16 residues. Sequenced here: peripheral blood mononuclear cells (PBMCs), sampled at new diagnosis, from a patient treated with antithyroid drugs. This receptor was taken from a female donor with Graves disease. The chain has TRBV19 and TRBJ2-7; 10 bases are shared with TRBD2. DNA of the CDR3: TGTTCCAGTGGACCCACCCTAGCGGGAGTCGTCTACAAGCAGTACTTC. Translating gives CSSGPTLAGVVYKQYF.